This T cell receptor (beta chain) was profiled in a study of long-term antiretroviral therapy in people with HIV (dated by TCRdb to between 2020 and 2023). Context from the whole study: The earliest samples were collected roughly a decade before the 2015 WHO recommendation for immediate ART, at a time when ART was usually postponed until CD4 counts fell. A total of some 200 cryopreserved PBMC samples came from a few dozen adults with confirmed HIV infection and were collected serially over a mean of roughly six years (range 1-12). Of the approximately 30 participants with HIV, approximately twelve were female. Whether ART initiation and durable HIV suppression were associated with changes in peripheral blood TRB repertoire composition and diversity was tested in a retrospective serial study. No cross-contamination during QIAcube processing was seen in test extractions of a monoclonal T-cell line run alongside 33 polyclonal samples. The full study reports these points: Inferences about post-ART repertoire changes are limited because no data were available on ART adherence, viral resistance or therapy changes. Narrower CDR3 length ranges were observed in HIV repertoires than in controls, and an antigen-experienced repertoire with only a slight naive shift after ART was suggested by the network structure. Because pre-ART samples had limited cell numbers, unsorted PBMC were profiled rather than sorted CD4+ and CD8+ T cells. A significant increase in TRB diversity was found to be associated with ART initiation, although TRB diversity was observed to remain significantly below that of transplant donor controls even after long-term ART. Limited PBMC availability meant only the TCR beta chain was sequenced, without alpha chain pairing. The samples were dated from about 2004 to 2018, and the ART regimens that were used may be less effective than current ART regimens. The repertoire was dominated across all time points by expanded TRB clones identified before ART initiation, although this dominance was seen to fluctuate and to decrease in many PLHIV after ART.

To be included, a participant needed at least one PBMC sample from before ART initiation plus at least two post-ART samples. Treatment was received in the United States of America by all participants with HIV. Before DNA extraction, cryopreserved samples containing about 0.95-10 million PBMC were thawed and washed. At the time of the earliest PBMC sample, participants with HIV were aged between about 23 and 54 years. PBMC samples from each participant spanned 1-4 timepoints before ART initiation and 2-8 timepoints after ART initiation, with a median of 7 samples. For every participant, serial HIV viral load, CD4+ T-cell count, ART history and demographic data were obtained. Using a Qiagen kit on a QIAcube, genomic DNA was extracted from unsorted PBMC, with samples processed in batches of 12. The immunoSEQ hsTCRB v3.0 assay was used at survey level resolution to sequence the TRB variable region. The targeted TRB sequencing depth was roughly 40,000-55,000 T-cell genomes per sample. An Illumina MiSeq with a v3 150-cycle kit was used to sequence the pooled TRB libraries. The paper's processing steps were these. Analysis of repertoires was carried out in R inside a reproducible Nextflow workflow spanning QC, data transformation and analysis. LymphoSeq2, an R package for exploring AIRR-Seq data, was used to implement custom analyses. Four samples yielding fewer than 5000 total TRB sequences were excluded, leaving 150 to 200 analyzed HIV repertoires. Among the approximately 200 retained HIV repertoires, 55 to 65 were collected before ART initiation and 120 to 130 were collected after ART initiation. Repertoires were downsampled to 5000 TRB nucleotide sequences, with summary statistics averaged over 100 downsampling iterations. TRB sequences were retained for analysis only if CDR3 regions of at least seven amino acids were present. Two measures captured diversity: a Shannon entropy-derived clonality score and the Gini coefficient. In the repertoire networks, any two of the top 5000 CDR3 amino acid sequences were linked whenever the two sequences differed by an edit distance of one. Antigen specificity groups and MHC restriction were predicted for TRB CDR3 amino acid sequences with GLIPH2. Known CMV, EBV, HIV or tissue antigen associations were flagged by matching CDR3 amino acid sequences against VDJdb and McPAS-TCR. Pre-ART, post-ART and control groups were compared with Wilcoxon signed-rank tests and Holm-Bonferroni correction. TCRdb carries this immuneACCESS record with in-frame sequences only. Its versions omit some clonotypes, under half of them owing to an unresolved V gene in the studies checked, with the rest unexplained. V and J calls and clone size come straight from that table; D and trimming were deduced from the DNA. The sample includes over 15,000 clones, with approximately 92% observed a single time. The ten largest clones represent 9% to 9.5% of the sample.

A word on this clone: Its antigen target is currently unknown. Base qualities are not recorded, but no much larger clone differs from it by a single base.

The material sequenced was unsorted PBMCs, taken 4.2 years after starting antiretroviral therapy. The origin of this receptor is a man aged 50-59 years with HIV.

The DNA is as follows: TGTGCCAGTAGTACACCCGGGGGGCCCCAGCATTTT. Its protein is CASSTPGGPQHF. The sequence is built from TRBV19 and TRBJ1-5; the D segment could be TRBD1, given 5 matching bases. V was cut back by 4 bases and J by 9 bases, leaving a gap of 10 bases between them. The CDR3 sequence holds 12 residues, the cysteine and phenylalanine included. The retained sequence is limited to the CDR3, 36 bases, with the frame set at the first base. The CDR1 and CDR2 encoded by the germline V gene (reference sequence) are LNHDA and SQIVND.